The next 21 T cell receptor beta chains were all read from a single sample in a study of T cell responses to AZD1222 COVID-19 vaccine. Sequenced by immunoSEQ multiplex PCR; TCRdb stores in-frame clones only, minus some. Of 100,000 to 130,000 clones listed, roughly 84% are singletons. The sequencing here drew on peripheral blood, taken on day 0 of AZD1222 vaccination. The source of these receptors is an adult in good health.

This clone was seen more than once but under ten times. As DNA, the CDR3 is TGTGCCAGCAAGAGGGACGATGAGCAGTTCTTC. Translating gives CASKRDDEQFF. The chain combines TRBV2 with TRBJ2-1; TRBD1 or TRBD2 may be the D gene (5 bases each). Germline lookup yields CDR1 SNHLY and CDR2 FYNNEI. CDR3 size: 11 residues. Between the trimmed V and J ends, which lost 7 bases and 8 bases, there was a span of 9 bases.

This clone was counted only a few times. The chain combines TRBV11-1 with TRBJ1-6; 8 bases map to TRBD1. CDR3 length: 15 amino acids. Losses at the gene ends were 4 bases for V and 7 bases for J; bases not matched to a gene: 6. Germline lookup yields CDR1 SGHAT and CDR2 FQDESV (reference sequence). The CDR3 DNA reads as TGTGCCAGCAGCTCCCAGACAGGGGAGAATTCACCCCTCCACTTT. Encoded protein: CASSSQTGENSPLHF.

The chain recombines TRBV28 with TRBJ1-6, with D tentatively TRBD1 (6 bases). Trimming left V 3 bases short and J 0 bases short, with 15 bases between. Germline loops: CDR1 MDHEN, CDR2 SYDVKM. This CDR3 comprises 18 residues. CDR3 DNA: TGTGCCAGCAGTTTCGACAGGCGAAGCAGCTCCTATAATTCACCCCTCCACTTT. It yields the protein CASSFDRRSSSYNSPLHF. Full variable domain (remainder filled in from reference TRBV28 and TRBJ1-6): DVKVTQSSRYLVKRTGEKVFLECVQDMDHENMFWYRQDPGLGLRLIYFSYDVKMKEKGDIPEGYSVSREKKERFSLILESASTNQTSMYLCASSFDRRSSSYNSPLHFGNGTRLTVT.

V gene TRBV29-1 combines with J gene TRBJ1-1, with TRBD1 matching over 9 bases. Germline V gene sequence: CDR1 SQVTM, CDR2 ANQGSEA. The length of the CDR3 is 15 residues. V lost 6 bases, J lost 6 bases, and 14 bases stayed unmatched. This chain's CDR3 is CSVNPGQGFKAEAFF. The CDR3 region has the DNA TGCAGCGTCAATCCGGGACAGGGCTTTAAGGCTGAAGCTTTCTTT.

This chain uses TRBV5-4 with TRBJ1-2; 8 bases are shared with TRBD1. There are 16 residues in the CDR3. Germline loops: CDR1 SGHNT, CDR2 YYREEE (reference sequence). The V segment lost 9 bases and the J segment 0 bases; nucleotides outside the gene matches: 13. The CDR3 DNA follows: TGTGCCATCCCACAGGGGGATCCTGTAACTAACTATGGCTACACCTTC. Protein sequence: CAIPQGDPVTNYGYTF.

This clone was detected only once. The V and J genes are TRBV6-2 or TRBV6-3 and TRBJ1-1; the D is unclear. Germline assignment: CDR1 MNHEY and CDR2 SVGEGT. V was shortened by 4 bases and J by 7 bases, with 13 bases between the two germline ends. This CDR3 has 13 amino acids. CDR3 protein: CASSFPGIGEAFF. The DNA for the CDR3 is TGTGCCAGCAGTTTTCCGGGAATAGGTGAAGCTTTCTTT.

The V and J genes are TRBV3-1 (or the pseudogene TRBV3-2) and TRBJ1-5; D is uncertain. With 5 bases removed from V and 4 bases from J, the gap between germline ends came to 12 bases. Germline V gives CDR1 LGHDT, CDR2 YNNKEL (reference sequence). The CDR3 sequence is 14 residues long. The CDR3 reads CASSSKAGNQPQHF. CDR3 DNA: TGTGCCAGCAGCTCTAAAGCGGGAAATCAGCCCCAGCATTTT.

J is TRBJ2-2 and V is TRBV11-3; no clear D gene. The germline V gene encodes CDR1 SGHNT and CDR2 YENEEA. V was cut by 0 bases and J by 7 bases, with 3 bases left in between. This CDR3 is 12 amino acids long. Here the CDR3 reads CASSLEFGELFF. CDR3 sequence (DNA): TGTGCCAGCAGCTTAGAGTTCGGGGAGCTGTTTTTT.

The V gene is TRBV5-6, the J gene TRBJ1-4; weak D call: TRBD1 (6 bases). Germline-derived CDR1 and CDR2 are SGHDT and YYEEEE. This CDR3 has 14 amino acids. Trimming left V 4 bases short and J 11 bases short, with 18 bases between. This chain's CDR3 is CASSPGLLTGKLFF. The CDR3 nucleotides read TGTGCCAGCAGCCCGGGACTTCTAACAGGGAAACTGTTTTTT.

The chain uses TRBV19 and TRBJ2-1; 7 bases are a match to TRBD2. V shed 0 bases and J 7 bases; nucleotides not matched to a gene: 6. CDR1 LNHDA and CDR2 SQIVND come from the germline V gene (reference sequence). This CDR3 has 15 amino acids. Here the CDR3 reads CASSIDGGGGNEQFF. Here the CDR3 DNA reads TGTGCCAGTAGTATAGATGGCGGGGGTGGAAATGAGCAGTTCTTC.

This sequence joins TRBV28 and TRBJ1-2; D unresolved. The germline V and J ends were trimmed by 3 bases and 0 bases, with 8 bases remaining between them. Germline assignment: CDR1 MDHEN and CDR2 SYDVKM. There are 14 residues in the CDR3. CDR3 DNA sequence: TGTGCCAGCAGTTTGATGGGATCTAACTATGGCTACACCTTC. Its protein is CASSLMGSNYGYTF.

This rearrangement joins TRBV20-1 to TRBJ2-4; the match to TRBD1 covers 10 bases. This CDR3 comprises 11 residues. Per germline, CDR1 DFQATT and CDR2 SNEGSKA (reference sequence). The chain's CDR3 is CSGDRGAIQYF. DNA for the CDR3: TGCAGCGGGGACAGGGGTGCCATTCAGTACTTC.

The gene calls are TRBV10-3 and TRBJ2-7, with TRBD1 matching over 7 bases. The trim removed 3 bases at V and 5 bases at J, leaving 7 bases unmatched. The CDR3 is made up of 14 amino acids. Germline-derived CDR1 and CDR2 are ENHRY and SYGVKD. This chain's CDR3 is CAISDRQGENEQYF. CDR3 bases: TGTGCCATCAGTGACAGACAGGGCGAGAACGAGCAGTACTTC.

This clone came up once. CDR3 amino acids: CASSLAGLRGGNEQFF. The CDR3 DNA reads TGCGCCAGCAGCTTGGCGGGTCTAAGGGGAGGGAATGAGCAGTTCTTC. V usage is TRBV5-1 and J usage is TRBJ2-1; 7 positions agree with TRBD2. The CDR3 loop spans 16 amino acids. V lost 0 bases, J lost 7 bases, and 10 bases stayed unmatched. CDR1 SGHRS and CDR2 YFSETQ come from the germline V gene.

The V gene is TRBV28, the J gene TRBJ1-2; 8 positions match TRBD1. The germline gives CDR1 MDHEN, CDR2 SYDVKM. The CDR3 loop spans 16 amino acids. The trim removed 5 bases at V and 7 bases at J, leaving 15 bases unmatched. The DNA of the CDR3 is TGTGCCAGCAGTCTACTCAATCCGGGACAGGCCCTTGGCTACACCTTC. Protein sequence: CASSLLNPGQALGYTF.

This rearrangement joins TRBV28 to TRBJ2-5; D perhaps matches TRBD2 (7 bases). V was pared by 4 bases and J by 2 bases, with 14 bases between. CDR1 is MDHEN, CDR2 SYDVKM, per germline. This CDR3 contains 15 residues. CDR3 residues: CASSSAGANQETQYF. The DNA for the CDR3 is TGTGCCAGCAGTTCTGCGGGGGCTAATCAAGAGACCCAGTACTTC.

This rearrangement joins TRBV19 to TRBJ1-2; a weak D match, TRBD1 (5 bases). This CDR3 spans 13 amino acids. The V end lost 7 bases, the J end lost 8 bases, and 17 bases lay between the germline ends. Germline-derived CDR1 and CDR2 are LNHDA and SQIVND (reference sequence). CDR3 in DNA: TGTGCCAGTACTCGAGGCGGGGGGAACGGCTACACCTTC. The encoded protein is CASTRGGGNGYTF.

The chain has TRBV18 and TRBJ1-1; D is unclear. The CDR3 has 13 residues. Per the germline V gene, CDR1 is KGHSH and CDR2 is LQKENI. Trimming shortened V by 5 bases and J by 1 base, and 8 bases separated the two germline ends. The CDR3 coding sequence is TGTGCCAGCTCAGAGTCCGGGAACACTGAAGCTTTCTTT. Translated, it gives CASSESGNTEAFF. Based on the CDR3 plus reference TRBV18 and TRBJ1-1, the full variable domain is NAGVMQNPRHLVRRRGQEARLRCSPMKGHSHVYWYRQLPEEGLKFMVYLQKENIIDESGMPKERFSAEFPKEGPSILRIQQVVRGDSAAYFCASSESGNTEAFFGQGTRLTVV.

This chain uses TRBV19 with TRBJ2-5; the D gene could be TRBD1 or TRBD2 (6 bases each). The germline V gene encodes CDR1 LNHDA and CDR2 SQIVND (reference sequence). The V end was cut by 6 bases, the J end by 2 bases, with 13 bases between. This CDR3 comprises 14 residues. The CDR3 DNA follows: TGTGCCAGTAGAGACGGGGGCTATCAAGAGACCCAGTACTTC. Translated: CASRDGGYQETQYF.

The CDR3 bases are TGTGCCAGCAGCTCAGCAACAAAGCTGCATGGCTACACCTTC. This translates into CASSSATKLHGYTF. The chain is built from TRBV5-4 and TRBJ1-2; no definite D call. The germline V gene encodes CDR1 SGHNT and CDR2 YYREEE (reference sequence). This CDR3 is built from 14 residues. Trimming stripped 3 bases from V and 6 bases from J, with 15 bases between.

The chain links TRBV5-1 to TRBJ2-3; 14 bases align to TRBD2. The CDR3 has 17 amino acids. The germline gives CDR1 SGHRS, CDR2 YFSETQ. With V trimmed by 3 bases and J by 2 bases, 5 bases remained unmatched. CDR3 coding DNA: TGCGCCAGCAGCTCTGGGACTAGCGGGGGAAACACAGATACGCAGTATTTT. It yields the protein CASSSGTSGGNTDTQYF.